This T cell receptor beta chain was sequenced in a study of molecular identifiers for immune sequencing clone quantification listed by TCRdb under 2018. With regard to the full study: For a replicate experiment, RNA from approximately 20,000 or 98,000 naive CD8 T cells was divided into five aliquots, and four of the five aliquots were sequenced. CD8 T cells were used in a methods study to benchmark molecular-identifier clustering-based TCR repertoire sequencing (MIDCIRS) and TCR RNA copy counting.

On this clonotype itself: Its antigen is unknown. No conserved phenylalanine or tryptophan ends this CDR3, so it is likely a read error.

The CDR3 is made up of 14 amino acids, end residues included. This entry keeps only the CDR3 DNA: 42 bases, framed from base 1. The V end gives up 8 bases and the J end 1 base, leaving 6 bases in the junction not matched to a gene. Results the study describes overall, beyond this receptor: The sizes of highly expanded clones could end up underestimated when identical TCR molecules share a barcode. The naive libraries included spiked-in Jurkat TCR RNA (around 9 copies' worth), and this RNA is not part of the donor repertoire. When barcode sub-clustering was omitted, TCR diversity was inflated by chimeric consensus sequences, with chimeras reaching as high as 47%. Clones above 20 RNA copies held over 98% of molecules in CMV-specific effector cells but under 1% in naive cells. Spiked-in Jurkat TCR RNA equal to a single cell's worth was reported to be detectable even within 1,200,000 naive CD8 T cells. Modeling indicated about 3 TCR RNA copies recovered per cell, compared with 9 to 10 by digital PCR, which implies a capture efficiency of approximately 31%.

The library came from PCR. Sequencing was carried out with a NextSeq 500. Preparation of bulk TCR libraries followed a previously described approach, with the TCR primers listed in Table S5. Purification of total RNA was performed with the Qiagen AllPrep DNA/RNA kit. Before analysis, reads from multiple sequencing runs of one library were combined. The authors' pipeline ran thus. Reads were retained only if their TCR constant sequence matched exactly, and those retained reads were trimmed to 150 nt and grouped according to their 12-nt molecular barcodes. Reads within each barcode group were sub-clustered using a 15% Levenshtein threshold, and quality-weighted consensus sequences were constructed for each RNA molecule. Non-functional sequences were excluded, and lower-count sequences lying one edit away from another sequence were also excluded. Based on fitting two negative binomial distributions, any barcode sub-cluster with under 20% of the maximum read count was discarded. Clones were called with MiXCR by TCRdb after fastp trimmed the public reads at Q25, and only in-frame beta chains were retained. Under each unique CDR3 protein, matching rows form one entry showing the most common genes and DNA. TCRdb's processing, not the authors' own work, is the source of the V and J calls. The sample includes 80,000 to 130,000 distinct CDR3 sequences, with under 40% observed a single time. Of the sample, around 3.8% is held by the ten largest clones.

Libraries of naive CD8 T cells were built from around 18,000 to 910,000 sorted cells, with 10%, 30% or 50% of the purified RNA used. Naive CD8 T cells, defined as CD8+CD4-CCR7+CD45RA+, were FACS-sorted into RLT Plus buffer on a BD FACSAria II. Nine to eleven TCR copies' worth of Jurkat RNA were spiked into about 20,000-1,000,000 naive CD8 T cell samples to test detection sensitivity. Enrichment of CD8 T cells was done with RosetteSep CD8+ T Cell Enrichment Cocktail plus Ficoll-Paque, and ACK red cell lysis came afterward. The clonotype was recovered from a human donor in good health. Some libraries in this study had Jurkat cell RNA spiked in. Sequenced input: naive CD8+ T cells from blood, with Jurkat cell RNA spiked in. What the cell subset or site label conveys for this sample: FACS-sorted CD8+CD4-CCR7+CD45RA+ naive T cells. Recombination joined TRBV5-3 with TRBJ2-3, with 8 bases matching TRBD1. TRBV5-3 is reported as an ORF; its role is uncertain. CDR3 protein: CASRGGQGTDTQYI. The bases are TGTGCCAGCAGAGGGGGACAGGGCACAGATACGCAGTATATT.